One and the same sample provided the 24 T cell receptor beta chains below, sequenced in a study of CD8+CD57+ T cells in acquired aplastic anemia. CD8+CD57+ cell expansion had been shown by flow cytometry in patients chosen for sequencing. The template used for profiling TCR beta VDJ and CDR3 was genomic DNA. TCRdb called the reads again in MiXCR, with one record for every CDR3 protein. The table has about 190,000 distinct CDR3 sequences, roughly half seen once; the top ten hold about 9.5%. The specimen was sorted CD4+, CD8+, or CD8+CD57+ T cells (not recorded which) from PBMCs. The receptors derive from a human donor with aplastic anemia.

The table lists this clonotype with many counts. This chain connects TRBV5-1 to TRBJ2-1; 12 positions agree with TRBD2. CDR1 SGHRS and CDR2 YFSETQ come from the germline V gene. Unmatched junction bases numbered 7, after V lost 4 bases and J lost 8 bases. The CDR3 contains 15 residues. Here the CDR3 reads CASSTLAGGTDEQFF. The CDR3 DNA is TGCGCCAGCAGCACTCTAGCGGGAGGGACAGATGAGCAGTTCTTC.

In this sample, this clonotype turned up a few times. The V gene is TRBV7-2, the J gene TRBJ2-7, with unresolved D. The V gene's germline CDR1 is SGHTA and CDR2 FQGNSA. Trimming removed 6 bases at V and 2 bases at J, with 11 bases between. The CDR3 extends over 13 amino acids. The chain's CDR3 is CASSPTGPYEQYF. Written as DNA, the CDR3 is TGTGCCAGCAGTCCGACTGGCCCCTACGAGCAGTACTTC.

This clonotype has more than one count but fewer than ten. This chain connects TRBV2 to TRBJ2-7, with 11 bases aligning to TRBD1. After removal of 3 bases from V and 5 bases from J, the junction contained 6 bases not matched to a gene. The CDR3 is 15 residues long. Germline V gene data show CDR1 as SNHLY and CDR2 as FYNNEI. The CDR3 DNA reads as TGTGCCAGCAGTGACCAGGACAGGGGGCGGGACGAGCAGTACTTC. Its protein product is CASSDQDRGRDEQYF.

This clonotype was observed a handful of times. J is TRBJ2-7 and V is TRBV29-1, with TRBD2 as a possible D gene (7 bases). The CDR3 extends over 12 amino acids. Germline V gene data show CDR1 as SQVTM and CDR2 as ANQGSEA. Between the trimmed V and J ends, which lost 4 bases and 7 bases, there was a span of 14 bases. Written as DNA, the CDR3 is TGCAGCGTTGGGGGGGGGCCCTGGGAGCAGTACTTC. Translating gives CSVGGGPWEQYF.

This clonotype was observed a few times. V gene TRBV20-1 combines with J gene TRBJ2-7; 8 nucleotides match TRBD1. V was clipped by 2 bases and J by 6 bases; unmatched bases: 6. The CDR3 totals 13 residues. Germline V CDR1 and CDR2: DFQATT, SNEGSKA (reference sequence). Written as DNA, the CDR3 is TGCAGTGCTAGATCCAGGGGGCGGCTCGAGCAGTACTTC. Translated: CSARSRGRLEQYF.

CDR3 amino acids: CAIGIEETQYF. DNA of the CDR3: TGCGCCATCGGCATAGAGGAGACCCAGTACTTC. The chain uses TRBV10-1 and TRBJ2-5; D uncertain. The CDR3 spans 11 residues. Trimming took 10 bases from V and 5 from J, leaving 11 bases between them. The germline V gene encodes CDR1 WNHNN and CDR2 SYGVQD (reference sequence).

Notes on this clonotype: The germline gene is not matched at one end of the junction; a read error may be the cause. V gene TRBV19 combines with J gene TRBJ2-1; perhaps TRBD1 as D (6 bases). The CDR3 is made up of 14 amino acids. Germline values: CDR1 LNHDA, CDR2 SQIVND (reference sequence). CDR3 loop: CASSGGGCDNEQSF. CDR3 in DNA: TGTGCCAGCTCGGGTGGGGGCTGCGACAATGAGCAGTCCTTC.

This clonotype appeared a few times. V gene TRBV7-2 combines with J gene TRBJ1-2; D is ambiguous. The CDR3 runs to 12 residues. CDR1 and CDR2 from the germline V gene are SGHTA and FQGNSA. V shed 5 bases and J shed 8 bases, with 12 bases lying between them. CDR3 protein: CASSSEGWGYTF. CDR3 in DNA: TGTGCCAGCAGCAGCGAGGGATGGGGCTACACCTTC.

This clonotype came up a few times. This chain joins TRBV5-5 and TRBJ2-7; 8 bases match TRBD1. CDR1 SGHKS and CDR2 YYEKEE come from the germline V gene (reference sequence). J gave up 3 bases and V 2 bases, and 10 bases lay outside the gene matches. The CDR3 sequence is 16 residues long. The CDR3 DNA reads as TGTGCCAGCAGCTTTTCCCCCCCCGGACAGGGCTACGAGCAGTACTTC. Protein sequence: CASSFSPPGQGYEQYF.

There are many counts of this clonotype. This chain uses TRBV12-3 or TRBV12-4 with TRBJ1-5; D is undetermined. Trimming stripped 3 bases from V and 7 bases from J, with 10 bases between. CDR3 length: 13 residues. The CDR3 loop reads CASSLPGMQPQHF. Here the CDR3 DNA reads TGTGCCAGCAGTTTGCCCGGGATGCAGCCCCAGCATTTT.

The chain couples TRBV7-9 to TRBJ2-7; TRBD1 matches at 7 bases. Germline-derived CDR1 and CDR2 are SEHNR and FQNEAQ (reference sequence). V shed 5 bases and J 0 bases; nucleotides not matched to a gene: 7. CDR3 length equals 15 residues. The CDR3 bases are TGTGCCAGCAGCCGCCGGACAGGAAGCTCCTACGAGCAGTACTTC. The encoded protein is CASSRRTGSSYEQYF.

This clonotype was detected ten times or more. The chain recombines TRBV5-1 with TRBJ2-3; 8 bases align to TRBD1. This CDR3 comprises 14 residues. V gave up 2 bases and J gave up 4 bases; unmatched junction bases: 3. Looked up from germline, CDR1 is SGHRS and CDR2 is YFSETQ. Here the CDR3 reads CASSFVDRADTQYF. DNA for the CDR3: TGCGCCAGCAGCTTCGTGGACAGGGCAGATACGCAGTATTTT.

The V call is TRBV29-1, the J call TRBJ1-2; tentatively, D is TRBD1 (5 bases). Germline CDR1 reads SQVTM; CDR2 reads ANQGSEA. The V and J ends lost 5 bases and 2 bases respectively, with 15 bases between them. The CDR3 has 14 amino acids. CDR3 DNA: TGCAGCGTTCTGCCTCTACAGGAGAACTATGGCTACACCTTC. Residues: CSVLPLQENYGYTF. The complete variable domain, with remaining parts taken from reference TRBV29-1 and TRBJ1-2, reads SAVISQKPSRDICQRGTSLTIQCQVDSQVTMMFWYRQQPGQSLTLIATANQGSEATYESGFVIDKFPISRPNLTFSTLTVSNMSPEDSSIYLCSVLPLQENYGYTFGSGTRLTVV.

This clonotype was picked up many times. The chain carries TRBV7-3 and TRBJ2-3; 9 bases agree with TRBD2. Germline trimming cut 5 bases from V and 6 bases from J; bases unmatched to any gene: 12. CDR1 SGHTA and CDR2 FQGTGA come from the germline V gene. The CDR3 is made up of 16 amino acids. The CDR3 loop reads CASSPQGTSLGDTQYF. DNA for the CDR3: TGTGCCAGCAGCCCACAGGGGACTAGCCTTGGTGATACGCAGTATTTT.

This clonotype showed up many times. The chain carries TRBV7-9 and TRBJ1-1, with TRBD1 as a possible D gene (5 bases). Germline V gives CDR1 SEHNR, CDR2 FQNEAQ (reference sequence). The V end lost 1 base, the J end lost 0 bases, and 18 bases lay between the germline ends. The CDR3 runs 18 residues. The DNA for the CDR3 is TGTGCCAGCAGCTTAGGACATATGGGTGGGACGGTGAACACTGAAGCTTTCTTT. This codes for CASSLGHMGGTVNTEAFF. The full variable domain, in which reference TRBV7-9 and TRBJ1-1 provide the parts outside the CDR3, is DTGVSQNPRHKITKRGQNVTFRCDPISEHNRLYWYRQTLGQGPEFLTYFQNEAQLEKSRLLSDRFSAERPKGSFSTLEIQRTEQGDSAMYLCASSLGHMGGTVNTEAFFGQGTRLTVV.

This chain joins TRBV29-1 and TRBJ1-1; possible D gene TRBD1, 6 bases. The germline CDR1 and CDR2 sequences are SQVTM and ANQGSEA. The CDR3 extends over 10 amino acids. Trimming cost V 6 bases and J 11 bases, with 13 bases left between them. The CDR3 bases are TGCAGCGTGTACAGGGTTGCGGCTTTCTTT. Residues: CSVYRVAAFF.

This sequence joins TRBV7-8 and TRBJ1-2; D remains ambiguous. CDR3 length equals 13 residues. Germline V gives CDR1 SGHVS, CDR2 FQNEAQ. V dropped 5 bases and J dropped 3 bases, with 10 bases sitting between them. CDR3 loop: CASSPTIDYGYTF. CDR3 nucleotide sequence: TGTGCCAGCAGCCCGACAATTGACTATGGCTACACCTTC. Using reference TRBV7-8 and TRBJ1-2 for the parts outside the CDR3, the full variable domain is GAGVSQSPRYKVAKRGQDVALRCDPISGHVSLFWYQQALGQGPEFLTYFQNEAQLDKSGLPSDRFFAERPEGSVSTLKIQRTQQEDSAVYLCASSPTIDYGYTFGSGTRLTVV.

Note on this clonotype: A read error may explain this, as a much larger clone is one base away. V and J are TRBV5-1 and TRBJ2-3; 7 nucleotides align to TRBD2. The CDR3 length is 16 residues. Per germline, CDR1 SGHRS and CDR2 YFSETQ. With V trimmed by 2 bases and J by 0 bases, 6 bases remained unmatched. The CDR3 protein is CASSFLVGGSTDTQYF. The CDR3 DNA sequence: TGCGCCAGCAGCTTCTTAGTGGGAGGGAGCACAGATACGCAGTATTTT.

This clonotype was seen repeatedly, ten times or more. The chain carries TRBV7-2 and TRBJ2-5, with TRBD2 matching over 8 bases. The CDR3 covers 17 residues. Germline V CDR1 and CDR2: SGHTA, FQGNSA. The junction had 9 bases not matched to a gene; V was cut back by 1 base and J by 2 bases. Here the CDR3 DNA reads TGTGCCAGCAGCTTAGTAGCGGGGCTAGCCCCACAAGAGACCCAGTACTTC. Its translation is CASSLVAGLAPQETQYF.

The rearrangement joins TRBV10-3 to TRBJ2-3; no clear D. V was trimmed by 6 bases and J by 1 base, leaving 14 bases between them. The CDR3 consists of 15 residues. Germline-derived CDR1 and CDR2 are ENHRY and SYGVKD. The CDR3 DNA reads TGTGCCATCAGCCTAGATTTTTCCGGCACAGATACGCAGTATTTT. Its protein is CAISLDFSGTDTQYF.

This clonotype was counted many times. The chain couples TRBV20-1 to TRBJ2-5; D is unresolved. CDR1 and CDR2 (germline): DFQATT, SNEGSKA (reference sequence). V was pared by 1 base and J by 1 base, with 7 bases between. The CDR3 has 13 amino acids. CDR3 loop: CSARGQSQETQYF. The CDR3 DNA follows: TGCAGTGCTAGAGGGCAGAGCCAAGAGACCCAGTACTTC.

This clonotype showed up just a few times. This chain uses TRBV7-9 with TRBJ2-7; TRBD1 agrees at 7 bases. Germline V gene data show CDR1 as SEHNR and CDR2 as FQNEAQ (reference sequence). Unmatched junction bases numbered 6, after V lost 4 bases and J lost 3 bases. CDR3 size: 14 residues. CDR3 sequence reads: CASSYTGEFYEQYF. For the CDR3, the DNA is TGTGCCAGCAGCTATACAGGGGAATTCTACGAGCAGTACTTC.

This clonotype was detected many times. J is TRBJ2-2 and V is TRBV7-3; TRBD1 agrees at 10 bases. CDR3 size: 15 residues. The trim removed 6 bases at V and 5 bases at J, leaving 6 bases unmatched. The V gene's germline CDR1 is SGHTA and CDR2 FQGTGA. This chain's CDR3 is CASSKRTGGTGELFF. CDR3 in DNA: TGTGCCAGCAGTAAGCGGACAGGGGGTACCGGGGAGCTGTTTTTT.

This clonotype appeared many times. The chain is built from TRBV4-2 and TRBJ1-6; D perhaps matches TRBD1 (6 bases). Trimming removed 3 bases at V and 7 bases at J, with 10 bases between. Looked up from germline, CDR1 is LGHNA and CDR2 is YNFKEQ. The CDR3 runs 14 residues. The DNA for the CDR3 is TGTGCCAGCAGCCAGTACAGGGAGAATTCACCCCTCCACTTT. This sequence encodes CASSQYRENSPLHF.